These T cell receptor beta chains were read from a single sample in a study of beta chain features in type 1 diabetes. The method was immunoSEQ multiplex PCR; TCRdb's version includes in-frame clones alone and lacks a portion of them. The table lists under 450,000 clones, roughly 13% of them singletons. The sample comprised naive CD4+ T cells from blood. The receptor set was obtained from a man aged 25 to 45 in good health. Each CDR3 is given with its conserved first and last residue. The D gene is left open where the match is weak. Clone size, where shown, is once, few, many, or a class for clones that have expanded.

j_call: TRBJ1-1; v_call: TRBV29-1; d_call: .; clone_size: many; cdr3_aa: CSVLRSTNTEAFF; cdr3_nt: TGCAGCGTCCTACGGAGTACGAACACTGAAGCTTTCTTT
j_call: TRBJ2-1; v_call: TRBV9; d_call: TRBD1; clone_size: .; cdr3_aa: CASSLDRGGYNEQFF; cdr3_nt: TGTGCCAGCAGCCTGGACAGGGGAGGCTACAATGAGCAGTTCTTC
j_call: TRBJ2-3; v_call: TRBV11-2; d_call: TRBD2; clone_size: few; cdr3_aa: CASSLRLAGRDTQYF; cdr3_nt: TGTGCCAGCAGCTTACGACTAGCGGGACGTGATACGCAGTATTTT
j_call: TRBJ1-5; v_call: TRBV29-1; d_call: .; clone_size: .; cdr3_aa: CSVVAGRDQPQHF; cdr3_nt: TGCAGCGTTGTTGCAGGGAGGGATCAGCCCCAGCATTTT
j_call: TRBJ1-2; v_call: TRBV15; d_call: .; clone_size: few; cdr3_aa: CATSPGFTNYGYTF; cdr3_nt: TGTGCCACCAGCCCGGGGTTTACTAACTATGGCTACACCTTC
j_call: TRBJ1-5; v_call: TRBV30; d_call: .; clone_size: .; cdr3_aa: CAWGGGDSNQPQHF; cdr3_nt: TGTGCCTGGGGAGGAGGGGATAGCAATCAGCCCCAGCATTTT
j_call: TRBJ2-5; v_call: TRBV6-6; d_call: .; clone_size: .; cdr3_aa: CASSYGQGQETQYF; cdr3_nt: TGTGCCAGCAGTTACGGGCAGGGGCAAGAGACCCAGTACTTC
j_call: TRBJ2-3; v_call: TRBV25-1; d_call: .; clone_size: few; cdr3_aa: CASRIMGTQYF; cdr3_nt: TGTGCCAGCAGGATAATGGGCACGCAGTATTTT
j_call: TRBJ2-1; v_call: TRBV30; d_call: .; clone_size: few; cdr3_aa: CAWSSSEQFF; cdr3_nt: TGTGCCTGGAGTTCATCTGAGCAGTTCTTC
j_call: TRBJ1-2; v_call: TRBV7-9; d_call: .; clone_size: .; cdr3_aa: CASSPGTLEGGYTF; cdr3_nt: TGTGCCAGCAGCCCCGGGACCCTAGAGGGTGGCTACACCTTC
j_call: TRBJ2-1; v_call: TRBV6-5; d_call: .; clone_size: .; cdr3_aa: CASSSLTPGEQFF; cdr3_nt: TGTGCCAGCAGTTCCCTGACACCGGGTGAGCAGTTCTTC
j_call: TRBJ1-3; v_call: TRBV30; d_call: .; clone_size: .; cdr3_aa: CAWRQRVPGNTIYF; cdr3_nt: TGTGCCTGGAGACAAAGGGTGCCTGGAAACACCATATATTTT
j_call: TRBJ2-1; v_call: TRBV7-9; d_call: .; clone_size: .; cdr3_aa: CASSLAVTYNEQFF; cdr3_nt: TGTGCCAGCAGTTTGGCGGTGACCTACAATGAGCAGTTCTTC
j_call: TRBJ2-3; v_call: TRBV30; d_call: .; clone_size: .; cdr3_aa: CAWKLGLPSDTQYF; cdr3_nt: TGTGCCTGGAAGTTGGGGCTGCCGTCAGATACGCAGTATTTT
j_call: TRBJ2-7; v_call: TRBV7-9; d_call: .; clone_size: few; cdr3_aa: CASSLGPVYEQYF; cdr3_nt: TGTGCCAGCAGCTTGGGTCCGGTCTACGAGCAGTACTTC
j_call: TRBJ1-2; v_call: TRBV27; d_call: .; clone_size: few; cdr3_aa: CASSFSGEADYGYTF; cdr3_nt: TGTGCCAGCAGTTTCTCCGGGGAGGCCGACTATGGCTACACCTTC
j_call: TRBJ1-2; v_call: TRBV7-8; d_call: .; clone_size: few; cdr3_aa: CASSLQGIDYGYTF; cdr3_nt: TGTGCCAGCAGCTTACAGGGCATCGACTATGGCTACACCTTC
j_call: TRBJ2-1; v_call: TRBV5-6; d_call: TRBD2; clone_size: .; cdr3_aa: CASSLTGLARNEQFF; cdr3_nt: TGTGCCAGCAGCCTTACGGGACTAGCGCGCAATGAGCAGTTCTTC
j_call: TRBJ1-2; v_call: TRBV6-5; d_call: .; clone_size: .; cdr3_aa: CATKKGENYGYTF; cdr3_nt: TGTGCCACCAAAAAAGGGGAGAACTATGGCTACACCTTC
j_call: TRBJ1-1; v_call: TRBV4-1; d_call: TRBD1; clone_size: few; cdr3_aa: CASSQPGQGPEAFF; cdr3_nt: TGCGCCAGCAGCCAACCGGGACAGGGCCCTGAAGCTTTCTTT
j_call: TRBJ2-7; v_call: TRBV7-2; d_call: .; clone_size: .; cdr3_aa: CASSLDYRAYEQYF; cdr3_nt: TGTGCCAGCAGCTTAGATTACAGGGCCTACGAGCAGTACTTC
j_call: TRBJ1-2; v_call: TRBV6-5; d_call: .; clone_size: few; cdr3_aa: CASSYSGSYGYTF; cdr3_nt: TGTGCCAGCAGTTACTCTGGCAGCTATGGCTACACCTTC
j_call: TRBJ2-5; v_call: TRBV28; d_call: .; clone_size: .; cdr3_aa: CASSSSKSRNF; cdr3_nt: TGTGCCAGCAGCTCAAGTAAGAGCAGGAACTTC
j_call: TRBJ1-3; v_call: TRBV30; d_call: TRBD1; clone_size: .; cdr3_aa: CAWGGGQSSGNTIYF; cdr3_nt: TGTGCCTGGGGCGGGGGACAGAGCTCTGGAAACACCATATATTTT
j_call: TRBJ2-6; v_call: TRBV9; d_call: .; clone_size: .; cdr3_aa: CASSVAGHSGANVLTF; cdr3_nt: TGTGCCAGCAGCGTCGCGGGACACTCTGGGGCCAACGTCCTGACTTTC
j_call: TRBJ2-3; v_call: TRBV18; d_call: .; clone_size: few; cdr3_aa: CASSGGGLTSTDTQYF; cdr3_nt: TGTGCCAGCTCAGGAGGGGGCCTTACTAGCACAGATACGCAGTATTTT
j_call: TRBJ1-5; v_call: TRBV7-2; d_call: .; clone_size: few; cdr3_aa: CASSLERGNQPQHF; cdr3_nt: TGTGCCAGCAGCTTAGAACGGGGCAATCAGCCCCAGCATTTT
j_call: TRBJ1-2; v_call: TRBV7-9; d_call: TRBD1; clone_size: few; cdr3_aa: CASSWSDRRDTNYGYTF; cdr3_nt: TGTGCCAGCAGCTGGTCGGACAGGAGGGATACTAACTATGGCTACACCTTC
j_call: TRBJ1-2; v_call: TRBV7-2; d_call: .; clone_size: .; cdr3_aa: CASSLGTRANYGYTF; cdr3_nt: TGTGCCAGCAGCTTAGGGACGCGGGCGAACTATGGCTACACCTTC
j_call: TRBJ2-7; v_call: TRBV5-1; d_call: .; clone_size: .; cdr3_aa: CASSLRGLNYEQYF; cdr3_nt: TGCGCCAGCAGCTTGAGGGGATTGAACTACGAGCAGTACTTC
j_call: TRBJ2-1; v_call: TRBV6-5; d_call: TRBD2; clone_size: few; cdr3_aa: CASSYELAGGSNEQFF; cdr3_nt: TGTGCCAGCAGTTACGAGCTAGCGGGGGGTAGTAATGAGCAGTTCTTC
j_call: TRBJ2-1; v_call: TRBV4-3; d_call: TRBD1; clone_size: many; cdr3_aa: CASSQVEGATYNEQFF; cdr3_nt: TGCGCCAGCAGCCAAGTTGAGGGGGCGACCTACAATGAGCAGTTCTTC
j_call: TRBJ1-3; v_call: TRBV29-1; d_call: .; clone_size: .; cdr3_aa: CSVEDLGIGNTIYF; cdr3_nt: TGCAGCGTTGAAGATCTGGGTATTGGAAACACCATATATTTT
j_call: TRBJ2-3; v_call: TRBV29-1; d_call: .; clone_size: few; cdr3_aa: CSVGQSLTDTQYF; cdr3_nt: TGCAGCGTTGGACAATCCCTCACAGATACGCAGTATTTT
j_call: TRBJ2-3; v_call: TRBV7-2; d_call: TRBD2; clone_size: few; cdr3_aa: CASSYLAGRPDTQYF; cdr3_nt: TGTGCCAGCAGCTATCTAGCGGGACGGCCAGATACGCAGTATTTT
j_call: TRBJ2-3; v_call: TRBV13; d_call: .; clone_size: .; cdr3_aa: CASSWGPSTDTQYF; cdr3_nt: TGTGCCAGCAGCTGGGGACCGAGCACAGATACGCAGTATTTT
j_call: TRBJ2-1; v_call: TRBV27; d_call: .; clone_size: .; cdr3_aa: CASSPWGRIAEQFF; cdr3_nt: TGTGCCAGCAGTCCCTGGGGCCGAATCGCTGAGCAGTTCTTC
j_call: TRBJ2-5; v_call: TRBV30; d_call: TRBD1; clone_size: .; cdr3_aa: CALRTGAPLETQYF; cdr3_nt: TGTGCCTTACGAACAGGGGCCCCCTTAGAGACCCAGTACTTC
j_call: TRBJ2-5; v_call: TRBV28; d_call: .; clone_size: once; cdr3_aa: CASSLTLLVAVKETQYF; cdr3_nt: TGTGCCAGCAGCCTGACTCTGCTGGTGGCAGTTAAAGAGACCCAGTACTTC
j_call: TRBJ2-7; v_call: TRBV7-9; d_call: .; clone_size: few; cdr3_aa: CASSLAGLAGEQYF; cdr3_nt: TGTGCCAGCAGCTTAGCGGGCTTAGCTGGGGAGCAGTACTTC
j_call: TRBJ1-1; v_call: TRBV25-1; d_call: .; clone_size: few; cdr3_aa: CASTLWAEAFF; cdr3_nt: TGTGCCAGCACCTTATGGGCTGAAGCTTTCTTT
j_call: TRBJ2-1; v_call: TRBV7-9; d_call: .; clone_size: .; cdr3_aa: CASSLNTGISNEQFF; cdr3_nt: TGTGCCAGCAGCTTAAATACCGGGATAAGCAATGAGCAGTTCTTC
j_call: TRBJ1-5; v_call: TRBV7-2; d_call: .; clone_size: few; cdr3_aa: CASSLDNQPQHF; cdr3_nt: TGTGCCAGCAGCTTAGACAATCAGCCCCAGCATTTT
j_call: TRBJ2-1; v_call: TRBV10-3; d_call: .; clone_size: few; cdr3_aa: CAISEVYNEQFF; cdr3_nt: TGTGCCATCAGTGAAGTCTACAATGAGCAGTTCTTC
j_call: TRBJ1-5; v_call: TRBV30; d_call: .; clone_size: .; cdr3_aa: CAWSVLRGFNQPQHF; cdr3_nt: TGTGCCTGGAGTGTACTTAGAGGGTTTAATCAGCCCCAGCATTTT
j_call: TRBJ2-6; v_call: TRBV4-2; d_call: .; clone_size: few; cdr3_aa: CASSQDLGSSGANVLTF; cdr3_nt: TGTGCCAGCAGCCAAGATTTGGGGAGCTCTGGGGCCAACGTCCTGACTTTC
j_call: TRBJ1-1; v_call: TRBV9; d_call: .; clone_size: .; cdr3_aa: CASSSVNTEAFF; cdr3_nt: TGTGCCAGCAGCTCCGTAAACACTGAAGCTTTCTTT
j_call: TRBJ2-3; v_call: TRBV9; d_call: .; clone_size: .; cdr3_aa: CASSVGAGRPDTQYF; cdr3_nt: TGTGCCAGCAGCGTAGGGGCGGGCCGCCCGGATACGCAGTATTTT
j_call: TRBJ2-5; v_call: TRBV5-6; d_call: .; clone_size: few; cdr3_aa: CASSLGRPRETQYF; cdr3_nt: TGTGCCAGCAGCCTCGGACGGCCGCGAGAGACCCAGTACTTC